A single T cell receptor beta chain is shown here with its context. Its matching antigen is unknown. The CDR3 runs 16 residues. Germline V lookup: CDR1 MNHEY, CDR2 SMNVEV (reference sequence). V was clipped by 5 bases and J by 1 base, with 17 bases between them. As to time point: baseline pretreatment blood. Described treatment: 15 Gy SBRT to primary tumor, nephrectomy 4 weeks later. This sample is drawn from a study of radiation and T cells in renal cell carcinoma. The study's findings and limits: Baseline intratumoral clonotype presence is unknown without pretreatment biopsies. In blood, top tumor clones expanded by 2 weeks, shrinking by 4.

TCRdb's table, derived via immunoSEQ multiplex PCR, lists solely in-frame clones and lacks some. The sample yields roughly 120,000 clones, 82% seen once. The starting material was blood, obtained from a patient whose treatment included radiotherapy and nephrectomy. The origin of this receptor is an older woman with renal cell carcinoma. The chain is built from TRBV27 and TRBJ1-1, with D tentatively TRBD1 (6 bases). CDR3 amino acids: CASSVKYRVGNTEAFF. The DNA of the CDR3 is TGTGCCAGCAGTGTCAAATACAGGGTTGGGAACACTGAAGCTTTCTTT.